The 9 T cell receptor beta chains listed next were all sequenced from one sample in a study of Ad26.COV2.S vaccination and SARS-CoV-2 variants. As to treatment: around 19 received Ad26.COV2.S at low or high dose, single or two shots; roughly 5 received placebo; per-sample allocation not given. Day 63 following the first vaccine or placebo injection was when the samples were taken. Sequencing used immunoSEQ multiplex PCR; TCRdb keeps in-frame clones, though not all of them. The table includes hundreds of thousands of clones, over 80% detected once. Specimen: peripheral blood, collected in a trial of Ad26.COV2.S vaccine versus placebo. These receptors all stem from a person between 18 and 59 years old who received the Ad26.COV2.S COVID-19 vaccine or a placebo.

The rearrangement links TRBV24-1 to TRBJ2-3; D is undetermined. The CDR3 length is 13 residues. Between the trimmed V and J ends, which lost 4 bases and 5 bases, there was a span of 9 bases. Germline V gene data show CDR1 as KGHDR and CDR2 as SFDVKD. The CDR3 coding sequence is TGTGCCACCAGTGACCCATGGGGAGATACGCAGTATTTT. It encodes CATSDPWGDTQYF.

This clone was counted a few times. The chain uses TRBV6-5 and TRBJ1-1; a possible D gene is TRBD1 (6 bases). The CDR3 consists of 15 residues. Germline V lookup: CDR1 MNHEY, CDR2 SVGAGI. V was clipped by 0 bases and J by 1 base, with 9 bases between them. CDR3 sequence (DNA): TGTGCCAGCAGTTACTCCGACAGGAGGAACACTGAAGCTTTCTTT. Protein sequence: CASSYSDRRNTEAFF.

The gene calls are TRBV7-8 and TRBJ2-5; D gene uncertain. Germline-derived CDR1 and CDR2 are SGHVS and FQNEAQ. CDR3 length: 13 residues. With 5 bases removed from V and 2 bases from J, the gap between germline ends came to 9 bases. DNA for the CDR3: TGTGCCAGCAGCCGCAGGATACAAGAGACCCAGTACTTC. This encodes CASSRRIQETQYF.

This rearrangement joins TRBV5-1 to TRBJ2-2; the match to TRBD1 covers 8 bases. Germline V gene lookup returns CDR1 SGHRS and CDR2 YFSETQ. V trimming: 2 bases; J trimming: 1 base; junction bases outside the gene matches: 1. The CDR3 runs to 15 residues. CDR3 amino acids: CASSFGQGNTGELFF. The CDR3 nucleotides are TGCGCCAGCAGCTTTGGACAGGGGAACACCGGGGAGCTGTTTTTT.

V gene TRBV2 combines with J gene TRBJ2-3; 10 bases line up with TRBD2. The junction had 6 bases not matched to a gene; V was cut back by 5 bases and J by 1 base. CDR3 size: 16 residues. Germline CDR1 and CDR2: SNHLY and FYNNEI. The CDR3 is CASSPFSGGGTDTQYF. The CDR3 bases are TGTGCCAGCAGTCCGTTCAGCGGGGGGGGCACAGATACGCAGTATTTT.

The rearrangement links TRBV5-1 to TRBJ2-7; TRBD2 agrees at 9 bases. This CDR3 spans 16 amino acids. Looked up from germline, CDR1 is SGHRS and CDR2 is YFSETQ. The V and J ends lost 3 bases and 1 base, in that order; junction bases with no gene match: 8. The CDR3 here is CASSWGGLAGSYEQYF. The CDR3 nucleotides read TGCGCCAGCAGCTGGGGGGGACTAGCTGGGTCCTACGAGCAGTACTTC. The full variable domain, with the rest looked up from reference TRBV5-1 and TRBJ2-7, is KAGVTQTPRYLIKTRGQQVTLSCSPISGHRSVSWYQQTPGQGLQFLFEYFSETQRNKGNFPGRFSGRQFSNSRSEMNVSTLELGDSALYLCASSWGGLAGSYEQYFGPGTRLTVT.

CDR3 sequence (DNA): TGTGCCACCAGTGACCCCGGGGTGACGGATACGCAGTATTTT. It translates to CATSDPGVTDTQYF. This sequence joins TRBV24-1 and TRBJ2-3; perhaps TRBD2 as D (5 bases). Trimming shortened V by 4 bases and J by 6 bases, and 13 bases separated the two germline ends. Germline CDR1 is KGHDR and CDR2 is SFDVKD. The CDR3 extends over 14 amino acids.

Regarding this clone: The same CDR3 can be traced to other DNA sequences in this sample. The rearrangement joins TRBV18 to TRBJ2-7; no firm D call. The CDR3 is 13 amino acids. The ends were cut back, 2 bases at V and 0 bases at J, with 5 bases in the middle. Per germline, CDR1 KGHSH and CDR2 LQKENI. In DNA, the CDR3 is TGTGCCAGCTCACCAACGGTCTCCTACGAGCAGTACTTC. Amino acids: CASSPTVSYEQYF. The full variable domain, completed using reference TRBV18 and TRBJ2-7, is NAGVMQNPRHLVRRRGQEARLRCSPMKGHSHVYWYRQLPEEGLKFMVYLQKENIIDESGMPKERFSAEFPKEGPSILRIQQVVRGDSAAYFCASSPTVSYEQYFGPGTRLTVT.

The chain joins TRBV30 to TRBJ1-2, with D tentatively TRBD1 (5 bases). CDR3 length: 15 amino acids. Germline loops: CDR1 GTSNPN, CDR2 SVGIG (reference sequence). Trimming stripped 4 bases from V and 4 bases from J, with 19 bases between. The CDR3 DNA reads TGTGCCTGGACCGTATGGGAGATTGGGGCCTATGGCTACACCTTC. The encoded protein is CAWTVWEIGAYGYTF.